The 19 T cell receptor beta chains reported below all come from one sample, sequenced in a study of tissue T cells after allogeneic stem cell transplantation. The time point here: mouse harvest day 14 after allogeneic transplant. Tail vein injection delivered 10^7 T-cell-depleted bone marrow cells and 10^6 splenic CD5+ T cells. Method: immunoSEQ multiplex PCR; TCRdb's copy keeps in-frame clones and lacks some. The sample lists around 3,800 clones, approximately 45% occurring once. What was sequenced was gut tissue. The source is a female BALB/c mouse given C57BL/6 T cells with graft-versus-host disease after an allogeneic hematopoietic cell transplant.

Note on this clone: Any gene name here is a mouse gene name. CDR3 sequence: CASSQGTANYAEQFF. CDR3 DNA, as far as it was read: TGTGCCAGCAGCCAAGGGACTGCGAACTATGCTGAGCAGTTC. V usage is TRBV2 and J usage is TRBJ2-1; TRBD2 is a possible D gene (6 bases). The read gets to within 1 residue of the CDR3 end, and the germline J gene fills in the rest. Germline CDR1 and CDR2: LGHNA and YSYQKL. CDR3 length equals 15 residues. V was shortened by 1 base and J by 1 base, with 8 bases between the two germline ends.

This clone was observed a few times. Gene names refer to mouse genes. The read ends 1 residue before the CDR3 terminus; that terminus is restored from the germline J gene. The J gene is TRBJ1-3, the V gene TRBV31, with a possible D match to TRBD1 (5 bases). The CDR3 is made up of 14 amino acids. The V gene lost 1 base and the J gene lost 0 bases, with 7 bases spanning the gap. Germline V gene data show CDR1 as GKSSPN and CDR2 as SITVG. This chain's CDR3 is CAWSQGNSGNTLYF. The sequenced part of the CDR3 DNA is TGTGCCTGGAGTCAGGGGAATTCTGGAAATACGCTCTAT. Complete variable domain (other parts from reference TRBV31 and TRBJ1-3): AQTIHQWPVAEIKAVGSPLSLGCTIKGKSSPNLYWYWQATGGTLQQLFYSITVGQVESVVQLNLSASRPKDDQFILSTEKLLLSHSGFYLCAWSQGNSGNTLYFGEGSRLIVV.

For this clone: The listed genes are named as in mouse. The sequence runs out 1 residue before the end of the CDR3; the remainder is reconstructed from the germline J gene. The rearrangement joins TRBV1 to TRBJ1-6; D perhaps matches TRBD1 (5 bases). TRBJ1-6 is annotated as an ORF whose role is uncertain. Per germline, CDR1 NSQYPW and CDR2 LRSPGD (reference sequence). Trimming removed 3 bases from V and 3 bases from J, with 6 bases in between. The CDR3 totals 14 residues. Partial CDR3 DNA: TGCACCTGCAGTGCGGGGCTCTATAATTCGCCCCTCTAC. Amino acids: CTCSAGLYNSPLY. The full CDR3 protein is CTCSAGLYNSPLYF.

This clone was observed a handful of times. The genes and germline here are from mouse. Coverage ceases 1 residue before the CDR3 finishes, and the germline J gene fills in the end. The V and J genes are TRBV15 and TRBJ2-7; possibly TRBD2 for D (6 bases). There are 11 residues in the CDR3. V lost 3 bases and J lost 6, with 6 bases in between. Looked up from germline, CDR1 is SGHND and CDR2 is FRSKSL. The CDR3 sequence: CASSLGGEQYF. The CDR3 bases that were read are TGTGCCAGCAGTTTGGGGGGTGAACAGTAC.

Note on this clone: Gene names denote mouse genes. The read finishes 1 residue shy of the CDR3 end, and the germline J gene is used to complete it. This rearrangement joins TRBV13-2 to TRBJ2-7, with 7 bases fitting TRBD1. CDR3 size: 13 residues. From germline, CDR1 is NNHNN and CDR2 SYGAGS (reference sequence). The ends lost 7 bases at V and 4 bases at J; junction bases unmatched: 8. CDR3 amino acids: CASSLGTVYEQYF. CDR3 DNA, as far as it was read: TGTGCCAGCAGTCTCGGGACAGTATATGAACAGTAC.

About this clone: Genes and germline are mouse. The read comes to an end 1 residue before the CDR3 does, leaving the germline J gene to fill in the end. This chain uses TRBV26 with TRBJ2-3; 9 nucleotides match TRBD2. The J segment lost 1 base and the V segment lost 4 bases, leaving 3 bases of the junction unmatched. CDR1 and CDR2 (germline): KGHPV, FQNQEV (reference sequence). The CDR3 contains 15 residues. The CDR3 sequence: CASSPTGGGAETLYF. The part of the CDR3 DNA that was read is TGTGCCAGCAGTCCGACTGGGGGAGGTGCAGAAACGCTGTAT. Variable domain in full (rest from reference TRBV26 and TRBJ2-3): NSKVIQTPRYLVKGQGQKAKMRCIPEKGHPVVFWYQQNKNNEFKFLINFQNQEVLQQIDMTEKRFSAECPSNSPCSLEIQSSEAGDSALYLCASSPTGGGAETLYFGSGTRLTVL.

A remark on this clone: The genes and germline here are from mouse. The chain's CDR3 is CTCSAGTSLSNERLFF. The DNA read from the CDR3 is TGCACCTGCAGTGCAGGGACAAGCCTTTCCAACGAAAGATTATTT. V gene TRBV1 combines with J gene TRBJ1-4, with D possibly matching TRBD1 (5 bases). The read stops 1 residue short of the end of the CDR3; the missing end is completed from the germline J gene. V was shortened by 1 base and J by 0 bases, with 9 bases between the two germline ends. Germline V gene lookup returns CDR1 NSQYPW and CDR2 LRSPGD (reference sequence). The CDR3 spans 16 residues.

Worth noting for this clone: Mouse gene names and germline throughout. The missing CDR3 end, 1 residue past where the read stops, is filled in from the germline J gene. The V and J genes are TRBV26 and TRBJ2-4; perhaps TRBD2 as D (5 bases). This CDR3 comprises 14 residues. From germline, CDR1 is KGHPV and CDR2 FQNQEV (reference sequence). V was pared by 4 bases and J by 0 bases, with 8 bases between. The part of the CDR3 DNA that was read is TGTGCCAGCAGTCCCTACTGGAGTCAAAACACCTTGTAC. Its protein product is CASSPYWSQNTLY. The whole CDR3 reads CASSPYWSQNTLYF.

By share of the sample, this clone is large (0.1 to 1%). Genes and germline are mouse. The CDR3 extends 1 residue past the end of the read, so its final part is completed from the germline J gene. The chain has TRBV26 and TRBJ1-5; 8 nucleotides agree with TRBD1. This CDR3 spans 14 amino acids. From germline, CDR1 is KGHPV and CDR2 FQNQEV (reference sequence). The V and J ends lost 2 bases and 9 bases, in that order; junction bases with no gene match: 6. The CDR3 is CASSLGQGAWAPLF. CDR3 bases read: TGTGCCAGCAGTCTGGGCCAGGGGGCCTGGGCTCCGCTT.

A note on this clone: The gene symbols are mouse symbols. The CDR3 end falls 1 residue outside the read, so it is completed with the germline J gene. The chain links TRBV3 to TRBJ1-3; D may be TRBD1 (5 bases). CDR3 length: 15 amino acids. The germline CDR1 and CDR2 sequences are SNHLY and FYNGKV (reference sequence). Trimming removed 4 bases from V and 0 bases from J, with 10 bases in between. CDR3 bases read: TGTGCCAGCAGCTCGACAGTCTATTCTGGAAATACGCTCTAT. Translated, it gives CASSSTVYSGNTLY. The complete CDR3 protein is CASSSTVYSGNTLYF. The full variable domain, completed using reference TRBV3 and TRBJ1-3, is GPKVLQIPSHQIIDMGQMVTLNCDPVSNHLYFYWYKQILGQQMEFLVNFYNGKVMEKSKLFKDQFSVERPDGSYFTLKIQPTALEDSAVYFCASSSTVYSGNTLYFGEGSRLIVV.

This clone ranks as medium-sized (0.01 to 0.1%). Gene names are mouse gene names. Sequencing ends 1 residue short of the CDR3 end; the germline J gene provides the rest. The chain has TRBV31 and TRBJ2-4; TRBD1 matches at 10 bases. V was pared by 3 bases and J by 0 bases, with 6 bases of the junction left unmatched. This CDR3 has 16 residues. Per the germline V gene, CDR1 is GKSSPN and CDR2 is SITVG. CDR3 residues: CAWSAGTGASQNTLYF. CDR3 DNA, as far as it was read: TGTGCCTGGAGCGCCGGGACAGGGGCTAGTCAAAACACCTTGTAC.

As regards this clone: The junction departs from germline at one end; a sequencing error may be responsible. Gene names denote mouse genes. The read ends 1 residue early relative to the CDR3; the germline J gene fills the gap. This rearrangement joins TRBV3 to TRBJ2-5; 7 bases are a match to TRBD1. Germline V lookup: CDR1 SNHLY, CDR2 FYNGKV (reference sequence). The CDR3 contains 13 residues. The CDR3: CASSLGTVYDQYF. The sequenced CDR3 bases are TGCGCCAGCAGTCTCGGGACAGTATATGACCAGTAC.

There are a few counts of this clone. Genes and germline are mouse. The observed sequence ends 1 residue before the CDR3 terminus, with the missing tail filled in from the germline J gene. The chain joins TRBV26 to TRBJ2-7; 7 bases align to TRBD2. There are 13 residues in the CDR3. Germline CDR1 KGHPV, CDR2 FQNQEV (reference sequence). V lost 4 bases, J lost 4 bases, and 4 bases stayed unmatched. The sequenced part of the CDR3 DNA is TGTGCCAGCAGTCCTGGGGGAGGATATGAACAGTAC. This sequence encodes CASSPGGGYEQY. The entire CDR3 sequence reads CASSPGGGYEQYF.

As to this clone: Each gene name is a mouse one. The read is 1 residue too short to cover the CDR3 end, so that end is filled in from the germline J gene. The rearrangement uses TRBV5 and TRBJ2-1; possible D gene TRBD2, 6 bases. The CDR3 has 14 amino acids. The germline CDR1 and CDR2 sequences are LGHNA and YNLKQL (reference sequence). The germline V and J ends were trimmed by 1 base and 2 bases, with 6 bases remaining between them. The part of the CDR3 DNA that was read is TGTGCCAGCAGCCAAGGGGGGGACTATGCTGAGCAGTTC. This codes for CASSQGGDYAEQF. The whole CDR3 sequence is CASSQGGDYAEQFF.

Notes on this clone: Genes and germline are mouse. The CDR3 end falls 1 residue outside the read, so it is completed with the germline J gene. V and J are TRBV26 and TRBJ2-5, with unresolved D. The CDR3 totals 13 residues. V was cut by 4 bases and J by 1 base, with 6 bases left in between. The V gene's germline CDR1 is KGHPV and CDR2 FQNQEV (reference sequence). CDR3 sequence: CASSRQDQDTQYF. The covered CDR3 bases are TGTGCCAGCAGTCGACAAGACCAAGACACCCAGTAC.

This clone was detected only a few times. The gene names here belong to mouse. The CDR3 bases that were read are TGTGCCAGCAGTCAGACATCTAGTGCAGAAACGCTGTAT. Its protein is CASSQTSSAETLY. Given in full, the CDR3 is CASSQTSSAETLYF. V usage is TRBV26 and J usage is TRBJ2-3; the D is unclear. The read ends 1 residue early relative to the CDR3; the germline J gene fills the gap. The CDR3 is 14 amino acids. The V end lost 4 bases, the J end lost 0 bases, and 8 bases lay between the germline ends. Germline assignment: CDR1 KGHPV and CDR2 FQNQEV (reference sequence). Drawing the rest from reference TRBV26 and TRBJ2-3, the complete variable domain is NSKVIQTPRYLVKGQGQKAKMRCIPEKGHPVVFWYQQNKNNEFKFLINFQNQEVLQQIDMTEKRFSAECPSNSPCSLEIQSSEAGDSALYLCASSQTSSAETLYFGSGTRLTVL.

A word on this clone: Gene names and germline match the mouse. The sequenced fragment ends 1 residue before the CDR3 boundary, so the rest is inferred from the germline J gene. The chain combines TRBV23 with TRBJ2-5; TRBD2, the table's D call, was not compared with the DNA. The CDR3 contains 17 residues. Germline V gives CDR1 KGHTA, CDR2 FQNQQP. The CDR3 loop reads CSSSQVGGLGGRDTQYF. CDR3 DNA, as far as it was read: TGCTCCAGCAGTCAAGTCGGCGGACTGGGGGGGCGGGACACCCAGTAC.

A word on this clone: Mouse gene names and germline throughout. The missing CDR3 end, 1 residue past where the read stops, is filled in from the germline J gene. The chain carries TRBV19 and TRBJ1-3, with D unresolved. This CDR3 region has 14 residues. With 2 bases removed from V and 0 bases from J, the gap between germline ends came to 6 bases. Germline V CDR1 and CDR2: FNHDT, SITEND (reference sequence). The covered CDR3 bases are TGTGCCAGCAGTATCCAGTCTTCTGGAAATACGCTCTAT. This gives the protein CASSIQSSGNTLY. The full CDR3 reads CASSIQSSGNTLYF.

Details on this clone: This sequence may be a read error, since a much larger clone differs from it by one base. Germline and genes here are mouse. The read ends 1 residue early relative to the CDR3; the germline J gene fills the gap. The chain is built from TRBV3 and TRBJ1-2, with 7 bases identical to TRBD1. Germline CDR1 is SNHLY and CDR2 is FYNGKV (reference sequence). The trim removed 5 bases at V and 2 bases at J, leaving 2 bases unmatched. The length of the CDR3 is 13 residues. CDR3 sequence: CASSQGGNSDYTF. The sequenced CDR3 bases are TGTGCCAGCAGCCAGGGGGGGAACTCCGACTACACC.